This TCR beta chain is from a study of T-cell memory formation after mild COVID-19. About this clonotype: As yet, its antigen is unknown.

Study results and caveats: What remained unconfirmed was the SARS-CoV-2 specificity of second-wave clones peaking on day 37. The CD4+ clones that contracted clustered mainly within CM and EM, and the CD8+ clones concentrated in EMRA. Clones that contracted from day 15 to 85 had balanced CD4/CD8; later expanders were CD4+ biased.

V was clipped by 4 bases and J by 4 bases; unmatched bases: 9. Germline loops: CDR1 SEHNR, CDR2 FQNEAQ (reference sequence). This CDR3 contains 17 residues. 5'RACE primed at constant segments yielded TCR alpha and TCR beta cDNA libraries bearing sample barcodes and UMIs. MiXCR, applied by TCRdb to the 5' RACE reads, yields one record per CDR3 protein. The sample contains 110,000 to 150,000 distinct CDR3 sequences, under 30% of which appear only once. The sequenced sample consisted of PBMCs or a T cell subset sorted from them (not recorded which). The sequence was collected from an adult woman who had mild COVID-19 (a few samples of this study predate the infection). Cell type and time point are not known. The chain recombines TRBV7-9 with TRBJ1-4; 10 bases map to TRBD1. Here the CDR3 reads CASSSSTGGSLNEKLFF. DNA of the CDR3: TGTGCCAGCAGCTCGTCGACAGGGGGCAGCCTTAATGAAAAACTGTTTTTT.